This passage covers 19 T cell receptor beta chains from one sample sequenced in a study of cytomegalovirus exposure and HLA in healthy donors. PCR was performed using 60 Vbeta and 13 Jbeta primers. Clones were sequenced by immunoSEQ multiplex PCR, and TCRdb holds only the in-frame ones, with some missing. The sample records approximately 180,000 clones, roughly 80% being singletons. Sequencing was carried out using PBMCs. Receptors were obtained from a woman under 30 in good health and CMV-seropositive.

V gene TRBV6-5 combines with J gene TRBJ2-2; D might be TRBD1 (6 bases). The ends were cut back, 0 bases at V and 1 base at J, with 9 bases in the middle. This CDR3 contains 16 residues. The germline CDR1 and CDR2 sequences are MNHEY and SVGAGI. CDR3: CASSYSIQGNTGELFF. The CDR3, as DNA: TGTGCCAGCAGTTACTCGATACAGGGGAACACCGGGGAGCTGTTTTTT.

The V call is TRBV7-2, the J call TRBJ2-5, with D maybe TRBD1 (5 bases). This CDR3 contains 15 residues. V lost 5 bases to trimming and J lost 0 bases, with 13 bases between them. The germline V gene encodes CDR1 SGHTA and CDR2 FQGNSA. The CDR3 sequence is CASSPVTAYQETQYF. CDR3 nucleotide sequence: TGTGCCAGCAGCCCAGTGACAGCCTACCAAGAGACCCAGTACTTC. The complete variable domain, with remaining parts taken from reference TRBV7-2 and TRBJ2-5, reads GAGVSQSPSNKVTEKGKDVELRCDPISGHTALYWYRQSLGQGLEFLIYFQGNSAPDKSGLPSDRFSAERTGGSVSTLTIQRTQQEDSAVYLCASSPVTAYQETQYFGPGTRLLVL.

This chain links TRBV7-8 with TRBJ2-3, with 8 bases that match TRBD2. The CDR3 consists of 16 residues. V was pared by 1 base and J by 2 bases, with 5 bases of the junction left unmatched. Germline CDR1 is SGHVS and CDR2 is FQNEAQ. The CDR3, as DNA: TGTGCCAGCAGCTTAGAGGTAGCGGGGCCCACAGATACGCAGTATTTT. Protein sequence: CASSLEVAGPTDTQYF.

This chain uses TRBV11-2 with TRBJ2-3, with D perhaps TRBD1 (6 bases). The CDR3 runs to 15 residues. Germline assignment: CDR1 SGHAT and CDR2 FQNNGV. With 5 bases removed from V and 6 bases from J, the gap between germline ends came to 18 bases. Here the CDR3 DNA reads TGTGCCAGCAGCCCACAGGGCCCCCTTACGGATACGCAGTATTTT. Translation gives CASSPQGPLTDTQYF.

This clone came up a few times. This chain uses TRBV7-9 with TRBJ1-2; 7 positions agree with TRBD1. The ends lost 7 bases at V and 8 bases at J; junction bases unmatched: 10. The CDR3 extends over 13 amino acids. The germline CDR1 and CDR2 sequences are SEHNR and FQNEAQ (reference sequence). Written as DNA, the CDR3 is TGTGCCAGCAACAATGACAGGGTACAGGGCTACACCTTC. Protein sequence: CASNNDRVQGYTF.

The rearrangement joins TRBV11-2 to TRBJ2-7, with 8 bases fitting TRBD1. This CDR3 is 16 amino acids long. The germline CDR1 and CDR2 sequences are SGHAT and FQNNGV. V was pared by 3 bases and J by 0 bases, with 7 bases of the junction left unmatched. The CDR3 DNA reads TGTGCCAGCAGCTTGTGGGGGGACAGGAGCTCCTACGAGCAGTACTTC. Translating gives CASSLWGDRSSYEQYF.

The genes are TRBV5-6 and TRBJ1-1; weak D call: TRBD1 (5 bases). CDR1 and CDR2 from the germline V gene are SGHDT and YYEEEE. The V and J ends lost 1 base and 1 base respectively, with 14 bases between them. The CDR3 runs to 16 residues. CDR3 protein: CASSLFPRAANTEAFF. CDR3 DNA: TGTGCCAGCAGCTTGTTTCCCAGGGCAGCGAACACTGAAGCTTTCTTT. Based on the CDR3 plus reference TRBV5-6 and TRBJ1-1, the full variable domain is DAGVTQSPTHLIKTRGQQVTLRCSPKSGHDTVSWYQQALGQGPQFIFQYYEEEERQRGNFPDRFSGHQFPNYSSELNVNALLLGDSALYLCASSLFPRAANTEAFFGQGTRLTVV.

The V gene is TRBV11-2, the J gene TRBJ1-1; possible D gene TRBD1, 5 bases. CDR1 is SGHAT, CDR2 FQNNGV, per germline. The CDR3 consists of 15 residues. The germline V and J ends were trimmed by 2 bases and 1 base, with 11 bases remaining between them. The CDR3 sequence: CASSLFQGSNTEAFF. The CDR3 DNA is TGTGCCAGCAGCTTATTCCAGGGCTCGAACACTGAAGCTTTCTTT.

The rearrangement links TRBV9 to TRBJ1-1; perhaps TRBD1 as D (6 bases). Germline V gene sequence: CDR1 SGDLS, CDR2 YYNGEE. V dropped 1 base and J dropped 0 bases, with 13 bases sitting between them. The CDR3 is 16 residues long. CDR3 protein: CASSVYQGPMNTEAFF. In DNA form, the CDR3 reads TGTGCCAGCAGCGTATACCAGGGGCCCATGAACACTGAAGCTTTCTTT.

V and J are TRBV14 and TRBJ2-4; maybe TRBD1 (5 bases). Trimming cost V 1 base and J 7 bases, with 14 bases left between them. The CDR3 is 15 amino acids. Germline CDR1 is SGHDN and CDR2 is FVKESK. The CDR3 sequence: CASSQAMGPGNIQYF. The CDR3 DNA is TGTGCCAGCAGCCAAGCTATGGGGCCGGGTAACATTCAGTACTTC.

This clone was detected only a few times. The rearrangement joins TRBV7-8 to TRBJ1-1; TRBD1 aligns across 7 bases. With 1 base clipped from V and 5 bases from J, the junction kept 4 bases outside the gene matches. CDR1 SGHVS and CDR2 FQNEAQ come from the germline V gene. The CDR3 has 14 amino acids. CDR3 coding DNA: TGTGCCAGCAGCTTAGTTAGGGGGCTGACTGAAGCTTTCTTT. It encodes CASSLVRGLTEAFF.

The rearrangement links TRBV10-1 to TRBJ2-3; TRBD2 matches at 10 bases. Trimming removed 3 bases from V and 6 bases from J; junction bases left unmatched: 15. Germline loops: CDR1 WNHNN, CDR2 SYGVQD (reference sequence). The CDR3 length is 18 residues. CDR3 protein: CASSEPGLAGVSTDTQYF. The CDR3 nucleotides are TGCGCCAGCAGTGAACCGGGGCTAGCGGGGGTTTCCACGGATACGCAGTATTTT.

In this sample, this clone turned up a few times. The chain is built from TRBV9 and TRBJ2-7; 9 bases are shared with TRBD2. Germline V gene sequence: CDR1 SGDLS, CDR2 YYNGEE. The CDR3 sequence is 15 residues long. V shed 4 bases, J shed 2 bases, and the junction held 7 bases outside the gene matches. The chain's CDR3 is CASSSGLARTYEQYF. The CDR3 DNA reads as TGTGCCAGCAGCTCAGGACTAGCGCGTACCTACGAGCAGTACTTC.

The rearrangement uses TRBV6-4 and TRBJ1-2; D unresolved. This CDR3 has 14 residues. V lost 2 bases, J lost 4 bases, and 11 bases lay in between. Germline-derived CDR1 and CDR2 are MRHNA and SNTAGT. As DNA, the CDR3 is TGTGCCAGCAGTGACACGGGTCGTGGCTATGGCTACACCTTC. This gives the protein CASSDTGRGYGYTF.

The rearrangement uses TRBV7-8 and TRBJ1-5; D remains ambiguous. CDR1 is SGHVS, CDR2 FQNEAQ, per germline. The V and J ends lost 4 bases and 6 bases respectively, with 13 bases between them. This CDR3 is built from 14 residues. In DNA, the CDR3 is TGTGCCAGCAGCTCAGTTGGGCCTACTCAGCCCCAGCATTTT. The encoded protein is CASSSVGPTQPQHF. The whole variable domain, filled in from reference TRBV7-8 and TRBJ1-5, reads GAGVSQSPRYKVAKRGQDVALRCDPISGHVSLFWYQQALGQGPEFLTYFQNEAQLDKSGLPSDRFFAERPEGSVSTLKIQRTQQEDSAVYLCASSSVGPTQPQHFGDGTRLSIL.

This clone was recorded a few times. V gene TRBV27 combines with J gene TRBJ1-6; the D gene is possibly TRBD1 (6 bases). This CDR3 comprises 16 residues. Per germline, CDR1 MNHEY and CDR2 SMNVEV (reference sequence). Trimming left V 1 base short and J 7 bases short, with 14 bases between. CDR3 coding DNA: TGTGCCAGCAGTTTATTTCCGGGACAAGTAAATTCACCCCTCCACTTT. Its protein is CASSLFPGQVNSPLHF.

The chain employs TRBV6-5 and TRBJ2-7; 11 bases agree with TRBD2. Germline CDR1 and CDR2: MNHEY and SVGAGI. V lost 0 bases and J lost 2; bases outside the gene matches: 3. The CDR3 covers 16 residues. The DNA for the CDR3 is TGTGCCAGCAGTTACTCCGGGACTAGCGGAACCTACGAGCAGTACTTC. This sequence encodes CASSYSGTSGTYEQYF.

The chain employs TRBV7-9 and TRBJ1-4; tentative D call: TRBD1 (5 bases). V dropped 0 bases and J dropped 3 bases, with 14 bases sitting between them. The CDR3 has 17 residues. Per germline, CDR1 SEHNR and CDR2 FQNEAQ (reference sequence). CDR3: CASSLAGLHRPNEKLFF. As DNA, the CDR3 is TGTGCCAGCAGCTTAGCGGGGTTGCACAGGCCTAATGAAAAACTGTTTTTT.

The chain couples TRBV5-5 to TRBJ1-1, with D maybe TRBD1 (6 bases). V was trimmed by 2 bases and J by 4 bases, leaving 12 bases between them. CDR1 and CDR2 (germline): SGHKS, YYEKEE (reference sequence). CDR3 length: 14 residues. The CDR3 is CASSLNRAVTEAFF. The CDR3 coding sequence is TGTGCCAGCAGCTTAAACAGGGCGGTCACTGAAGCTTTCTTT.